Listed below are T cell receptor beta chains from one sample, sequenced in a study of blood T cell repertoires in COVID-19. This table comes from immunoSEQ multiplex PCR, and its TCRdb copy is limited to in-frame clones, with some not included. The profile covers fewer than 250,000 clones, with roughly 84% appearing a single time and about 7% taken by the ten largest. The sequenced sample consisted of PBMCs or T cells enriched from blood (not recorded which). These receptors were collected from a man aged 30 to 45 in a cohort exposed to, infected with or recovered from COVID-19 (not recorded which). Both conserved end residues are trimmed from each CDR3. A D gene is named only where the DNA matches it firmly.

D gene: TRBD1; V gene: TRBV28; CDR3 protein: ASSFPPPKTGYYNEQF
D gene: -; V gene: TRBV9; CDR3 protein: ASSVLAGAGDGYT
D gene: TRBD1; V gene: TRBV7-8; CDR3 protein: ASSLGGTGGSNRYGYT
D gene: TRBD1; V gene: TRBV5-1; CDR3 protein: ASSLGGRQGNSPLH
D gene: TRBD1; V gene: TRBV5-5; CDR3 protein: ASSPGTVGQPQH
D gene: -; V gene: TRBV5-1; CDR3 protein: ASSRAGANTEAF
D gene: -; V gene: TRBV14; CDR3 protein: ASSQAPGLSETQY
D gene: TRBD2; V gene: TRBV7-9; CDR3 protein: ASSPGTSRREQY
D gene: -; V gene: TRBV6-5; CDR3 protein: ASSYIYGGNQPQH
D gene: TRBD2; V gene: TRBV9; CDR3 protein: ASSILAGRNTGELF
D gene: TRBD2; V gene: TRBV13; CDR3 protein: ASSISGRAVEQY
D gene: -; V gene: TRBV5-6; CDR3 protein: ASSLVPGGGGAGELF
D gene: -; V gene: TRBV24-1; CDR3 protein: ATSEVGSGRETQY